The subject of this entry is one T cell receptor beta chain. This record comes from a study of blood T cell repertoires in COVID-19. For the study at large: Samples representing acute and convalescent COVID-19 were sourced from the United States, Italy and Spain. The analysed material was cDNA or gDNA that came from T cells, B-cell-depleted T cells, or PBMCs.

The germline V gene has CDR1 MDHEN and CDR2 SYDVKM. The V gene lost 3 bases and the J gene lost 9 bases, with 21 bases spanning the gap. The CDR3 covers 16 residues. In the original workflow: Quantification of nucleated cells was approximated via reference gene primer amplification. Profiling relied on immunoSEQ multiplex PCR, and the TCRdb table lists in-frame clones only, not all of them. V and J calls plus clone size are reproduced from that table; the DNA served to infer D and trimming. The table has 140,000 or so clones, around 72% seen once. The chain has TRBV28 and TRBJ1-5; possible D gene TRBD1, 5 bases. This TCR derives from a woman aged 60-75 years with acute or convalescent COVID-19. Sequencing was done on a sample of peripheral blood. The DNA for the CDR3 is TGTGCCAGCAGTTTGTTCAGGGTTTCTTCAAAGGCGCCCCAGCATTTT. It is translated as CASSLFRVSSKAPQHF.